These 11 T cell receptor beta chains share one sample of origin, sequenced in a study of blood T cell repertoires in COVID-19. TCRdb's table, derived via immunoSEQ multiplex PCR, lists solely in-frame clones and lacks some. In the table there are about 51,000 clones, 86% of which are singletons. The sequenced sample consisted of peripheral blood. The receptors here all came from a man of 80 years or more with active COVID-19.

The rearrangement joins TRBV7-8 to TRBJ2-1, with 11 bases aligning to TRBD2. V trimming: 0 bases; J trimming: 7 bases; junction bases outside the gene matches: 8. There are 17 residues in the CDR3. In germline, CDR1 is SGHVS, CDR2 FQNEAQ. Here the CDR3 DNA reads TGTGCCAGCAGCTTAGCGTTAGCGGGAGGGATGAGGAATGAGCAGTTCTTC. Translated: CASSLALAGGMRNEQFF.

The gene calls are TRBV4-1 and TRBJ2-5; 10 bases align to TRBD2. The CDR3 spans 14 residues. The germline gives CDR1 MGHRA, CDR2 YSYEKL. Trimming cost V 1 base and J 10 bases; bases outside gene matches: 6. CDR3 sequence: CASSQGQREGLQYF. DNA for the CDR3: TGCGCCAGCAGCCAAGGTCAGCGGGAGGGACTCCAGTACTTC.

This clone was counted once. The genes are TRBV30 and TRBJ2-2, with no clear D. V shed 2 bases and J shed 1 base, with 5 bases lying between them. The CDR3 has 13 residues. Germline CDR1 is GTSNPN and CDR2 is SVGIG (reference sequence). The CDR3 reads CAWSPQNTGELFF. CDR3 bases: TGTGCCTGGAGTCCCCAGAACACCGGGGAGCTGTTTTTT.

The sample holds a few counts of this clone. The chain has TRBV18 and TRBJ1-5, with TRBD1 matching over 9 bases. The V segment lost 3 bases and the J segment 8 bases; nucleotides outside the gene matches: 8. This CDR3 contains 15 residues. The germline CDR1 and CDR2 sequences are KGHSH and LQKENI. CDR3 protein: CASSPGGQGWEPQHF. The CDR3 DNA reads as TGTGCCAGCTCACCCGGGGGACAGGGTTGGGAGCCCCAGCATTTT.

The genes are TRBV30 and TRBJ1-2, with a possible D match to TRBD1 (6 bases). V lost 1 base and J 4 bases, leaving 13 bases between the germline ends. The length of the CDR3 is 14 residues. Germline V gives CDR1 GTSNPN, CDR2 SVGIG (reference sequence). The CDR3 DNA reads TGTGCCTGGAGTGGGACAGAAGCACTCTATGGCTACACCTTC. Its translation is CAWSGTEALYGYTF.

The chain employs TRBV10-3 and TRBJ2-1; D possibly corresponds to TRBD2 (6 bases). Per germline, CDR1 ENHRY and CDR2 SYGVKD. The CDR3 loop spans 13 amino acids. V lost 11 bases, J lost 5 bases, and 16 bases lay in between. The CDR3 bases are TGTGCCGCCCGGGGCGGGGTCCACAATGAGCAGTTCTTC. Protein product: CAARGGVHNEQFF.

This chain connects TRBV7-9 to TRBJ1-2, with D possibly TRBD1 on 6 matching bases. This CDR3 region has 15 residues. Trimming pared 5 bases from V and 2 bases from J, leaving 15 bases between. Germline CDR1 is SEHNR and CDR2 is FQNEAQ (reference sequence). This CDR3 is CASSHLDRSNYGYTF. CDR3 nucleotides: TGTGCCAGCAGCCACCTGGACAGATCCAACTATGGCTACACCTTC.

The chain uses TRBV5-4 and TRBJ2-7, with D possibly being TRBD1 (5 bases). Germline CDR1 and CDR2: SGHNT and YYREEE (reference sequence). The CDR3 runs 14 residues. The germline V and J ends were trimmed by 3 bases and 8 bases, with 18 bases remaining between them. The CDR3 protein is CASSYDRASRQQYF. The CDR3 bases are TGTGCCAGCAGCTACGACAGAGCGTCAAGGCAGCAGTACTTC.

DNA for the CDR3: TGCGCCAGCAGTTCCGGGACTAGCGGGAGGAGGGGCACAGATACGCAGTATTTT. Its translation: CASSSGTSGRRGTDTQYF. V is TRBV5-1 and J is TRBJ2-3, with 15 nucleotides matching TRBD2. The trim removed 5 bases at V and 1 base at J, leaving 8 bases unmatched. Per the germline V gene, CDR1 is SGHRS and CDR2 is YFSETQ. The CDR3 is 18 residues long.

The V call is TRBV30, the J call TRBJ1-4; D possibly corresponds to TRBD1 (6 bases). Trimming took 2 bases from V and 8 from J, leaving 21 bases between them. CDR3 length: 16 amino acids. From germline, CDR1 is GTSNPN and CDR2 SVGIG (reference sequence). CDR3 bases: TGTGCCTGGAGTCGTCTTGGGTACAGGGAGCGGGAAAAACTGTTTTTT. It encodes CAWSRLGYREREKLFF.

The chain joins TRBV7-3 to TRBJ2-1; 9 bases line up with TRBD2. Germline V gene data show CDR1 as SGHTA and CDR2 as FQGTGA. J lost 5 bases, V lost 1 base, and 6 bases had no gene match. This CDR3 contains 16 residues. The chain's CDR3 is CASSLIGASGNNEQFF. For the CDR3, the DNA is TGTGCCAGCAGCTTAATAGGGGCTAGCGGGAACAATGAGCAGTTCTTC. Variable domain in full (rest from reference TRBV7-3 and TRBJ2-1): GAGVSQTPSNKVTEKGKYVELRCDPISGHTALYWYRQSLGQGPEFLIYFQGTGAADDSGLPNDRFFAVRPEGSVSTLKIQRTERGDSAVYLCASSLIGASGNNEQFFGPGTRLTVL.